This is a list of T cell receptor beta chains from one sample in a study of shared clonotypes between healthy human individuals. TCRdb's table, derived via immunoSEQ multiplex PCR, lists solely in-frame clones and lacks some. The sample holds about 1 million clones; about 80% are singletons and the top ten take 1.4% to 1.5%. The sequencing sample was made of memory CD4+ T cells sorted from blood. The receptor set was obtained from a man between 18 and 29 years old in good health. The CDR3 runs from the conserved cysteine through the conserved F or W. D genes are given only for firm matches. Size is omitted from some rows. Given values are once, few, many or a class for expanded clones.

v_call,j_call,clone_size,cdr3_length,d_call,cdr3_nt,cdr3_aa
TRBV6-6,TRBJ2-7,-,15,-,TGTGCCAGCAGTTTGGTAGTTGGCAGGGCGGGCGAGCAGTACTTC,CASSLVVGRAGEQYF
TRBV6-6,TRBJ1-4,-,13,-,TGTGCCAGCACTGCGGGGCTGGATGAAAAACTGTTTTTT,CASTAGLDEKLFF
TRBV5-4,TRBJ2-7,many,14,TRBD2,TGTGCCAGCAGCCGTAGCGGGGGCTACTACGAGCAGTACTTC,CASSRSGGYYEQYF
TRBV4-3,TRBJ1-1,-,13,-,TGCGCCAGCAGCCAAGGCAGGAACACTGAAGCTTTCTTT,CASSQGRNTEAFF
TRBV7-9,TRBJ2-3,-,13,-,TGTGCCAGCAGCTTGCCGAAGACAGATACGCAGTATTTT,CASSLPKTDTQYF
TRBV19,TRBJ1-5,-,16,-,TGTGCCAGTAGTATAGGACAGGAGAGGGGCAATCAGCCCCAGCATTTT,CASSIGQERGNQPQHF
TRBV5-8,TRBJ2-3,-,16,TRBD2,TGTGCCACCACCAACGATCTAGCGGGGGTCACAGATACGCAGTATTTT,CATTNDLAGVTDTQYF
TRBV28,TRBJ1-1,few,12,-,TGTGCCAGCAGTTTAGTAACTTGGGAAGCTTTCTTT,CASSLVTWEAFF
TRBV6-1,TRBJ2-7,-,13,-,TGTGCCAGCAGTGAAAATATTCCCTACGAGCAGTACTTC,CASSENIPYEQYF
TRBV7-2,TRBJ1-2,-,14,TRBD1,TGTGCCAGCAGCCCTCGACAGGGGGCCTATGGCTACACCTTC,CASSPRQGAYGYTF
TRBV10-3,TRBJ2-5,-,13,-,TGTGCCATAGACCAGCGGGCGATAGAGACCCAGTACTTC,CAIDQRAIETQYF
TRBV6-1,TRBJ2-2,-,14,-,TGTGCCAGCAGTGACTGGGCGTACACCGGGGAGCTGTTTTTT,CASSDWAYTGELFF
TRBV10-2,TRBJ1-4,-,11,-,TGCGCCAGCTTTTTCGGTGAAAAACTGTTTTTT,CASFFGEKLFF
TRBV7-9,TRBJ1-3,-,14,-,TGTGCCAGCAGCCTTCCTGACTCTGGAAACACCATATATTTT,CASSLPDSGNTIYF
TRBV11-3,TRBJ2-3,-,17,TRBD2,TGTGCCAGCAGCTTAGGAGGTAGCGGGGGGGCTGCAGATACGCAGTATTTT,CASSLGGSGGAADTQYF
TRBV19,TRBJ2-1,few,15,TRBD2,TGTGCCTCCTCTGGGGCTAGCGGGATGGCGGATGAGCAGTTCTTC,CASSGASGMADEQFF
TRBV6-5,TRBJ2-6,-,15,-,TGTGCCAGCAGTTACTTTGGCTCTGGGGCCAACGTCCTGACTTTC,CASSYFGSGANVLTF
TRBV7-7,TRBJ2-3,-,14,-,TGTGCTAGCAGCCGGTTGGGTTTCACAGATACGCAGTATTTT,CASSRLGFTDTQYF
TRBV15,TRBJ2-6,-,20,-,TGTGCCACCAGCAGAGAAGATATGCGGTCGGGGTCCTCTGGGGCCAACGTCCTGACTTTC,CATSREDMRSGSSGANVLTF
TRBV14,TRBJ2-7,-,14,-,TGTGCCAGCAGCCACTTACCAAGCTCCTACGAGCAGTACTTC,CASSHLPSSYEQYF
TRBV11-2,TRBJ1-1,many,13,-,TGTGCCAGCAGCTTAGGGGCGAACACTGAAGCTTTCTTT,CASSLGANTEAFF
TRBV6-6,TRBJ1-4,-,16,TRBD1,TGTGCCAGCACCGAGGGACAGGGTAAAACTAATGAAAAACTGTTTTTT,CASTEGQGKTNEKLFF
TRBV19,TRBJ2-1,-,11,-,TGTGCCAGTACCGTAGGCAATGAGCAGTTCTTC,CASTVGNEQFF
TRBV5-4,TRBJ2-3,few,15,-,TGTGCCAGCAGCACGGACTTTACCCCCACAGATACGCAGTATTTT,CASSTDFTPTDTQYF
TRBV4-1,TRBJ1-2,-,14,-,TGCGCCAGCAGCCAGGCGGAGGCTAACTATGGCTACACCTTC,CASSQAEANYGYTF
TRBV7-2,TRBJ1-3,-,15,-,TGTGCCAGCAGCAACGTACGGGTCTCTGGAAACACCATATATTTT,CASSNVRVSGNTIYF
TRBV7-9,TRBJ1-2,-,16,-,TGTGCCAGCAGCTGGTTTGCGGCAGGGATGGGGAATGGCTACACCTTC,CASSWFAAGMGNGYTF
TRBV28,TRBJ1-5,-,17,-,TGTGCCAGCAGTTTAGAAATTGGACGGATCCCCAATCAGCCCCAGCATTTT,CASSLEIGRIPNQPQHF
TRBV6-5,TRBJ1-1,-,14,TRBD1,TGTGCCAGCAAAGCAGACAGGGAGAACACTGAAGCTTTCTTT,CASKADRENTEAFF
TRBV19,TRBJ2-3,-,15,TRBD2,TGTGCCAGTAAGGGGCTAGCGGCTAACACAGATACGCAGTATTTT,CASKGLAANTDTQYF
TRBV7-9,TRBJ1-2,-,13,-,TGTGCCAGCAGCTTAGGGGTTCTGGAAGGCTACACCTTC,CASSLGVLEGYTF
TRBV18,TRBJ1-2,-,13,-,TGTGCCAGCTCACCCGACAGTAACTATGGCTACACCTTC,CASSPDSNYGYTF
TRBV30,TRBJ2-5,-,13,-,TGTGCCTGGAGTGTACACCTACAAGAGACCCAGTACTTC,CAWSVHLQETQYF
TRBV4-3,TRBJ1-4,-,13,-,TGCGCCAGCAGTCCACTGGGTAGGGAAAAACTGTTTTTT,CASSPLGREKLFF
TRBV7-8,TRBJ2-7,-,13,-,TGTGCCAGCAGCTTGCGAACAGGGCTCGAGCAGTACTTC,CASSLRTGLEQYF
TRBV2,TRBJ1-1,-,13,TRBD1,TGTGCCAGCACTCCAGGGGGGCAGCCTAAAGCTTTCTTT,CASTPGGQPKAFF
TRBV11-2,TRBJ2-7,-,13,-,TGTGCCAGCAGCATATCAGGGTCCTACGAGCAGTACTTC,CASSISGSYEQYF
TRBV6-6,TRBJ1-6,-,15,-,TGTGCCAGCAGTTACGTCCAGGCGGGTAATTCACCCCTCCACTTT,CASSYVQAGNSPLHF
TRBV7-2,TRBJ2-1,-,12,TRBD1,TGTGCCAGCAGCCGGGACAGGGGGGTGGGGTTCTTC,CASSRDRGVGFF
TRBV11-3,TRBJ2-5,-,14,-,TGTGCCAGCAGTCCCACTAGCCAGAAAGAGACCCAGTACTTC,CASSPTSQKETQYF
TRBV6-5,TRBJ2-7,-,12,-,TGTGCCAGCAGCCCCTTACCTGGCGAGCAGTACTTC,CASSPLPGEQYF
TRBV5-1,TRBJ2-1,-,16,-,TGCGCCAGCAGCTTGGTATGGCAGGGGGGTAGCAATGAGCAGTTCTTC,CASSLVWQGGSNEQFF
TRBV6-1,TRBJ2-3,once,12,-,TGTGCCAGCAGTTTAGAAACAGATACGCAGTATTTT,CASSLETDTQYF
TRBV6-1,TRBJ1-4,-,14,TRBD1,TGTGCCAGCAGGGGACAGGGGGAAGCAGAAAAACTGTTTTTT,CASRGQGEAEKLFF
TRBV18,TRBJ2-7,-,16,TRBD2,TGTGCCAGCTCACCCTGGACTAGCGGGGACTCCTACGAGCAGTACTTC,CASSPWTSGDSYEQYF
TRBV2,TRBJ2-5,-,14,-,TGTGCCAGCAGGCAGGGGTCCCTTAGGGAGACCCAGTACTTC,CASRQGSLRETQYF
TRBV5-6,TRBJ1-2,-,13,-,TGTGCCAGCAGCTTGGTGGGTAACTATGGCTACACCTTC,CASSLVGNYGYTF
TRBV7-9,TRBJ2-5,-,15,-,TGTGCCAGCAGGTCACCCGGGACTCCTCAAGAGACCCAGTACTTC,CASRSPGTPQETQYF
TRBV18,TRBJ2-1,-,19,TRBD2,TGTGCCAGCTCACTTATTCGGACTAGCGGGAGAGGGTCCTACAATGAGCAGTTCTTC,CASSLIRTSGRGSYNEQFF
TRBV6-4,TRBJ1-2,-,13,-,TGTGCCAGCTCAAGTGGACAAAACTATGGCTACACCTTC,CASSSGQNYGYTF
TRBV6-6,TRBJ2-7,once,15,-,TGTGCCAGCGCCGGAGGGGGAGGAAAGCCGTCCGAGCAGTACTTC,CASAGGGGKPSEQYF
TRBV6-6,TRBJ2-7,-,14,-,TGTGCCCTTGTACAGCGCGTAATTTCCTACGAGCAGTACTTC,CALVQRVISYEQYF
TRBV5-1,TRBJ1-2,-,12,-,TGCGCCAGCAGGGGAGGGGAAGGTGGCTACACCTTC,CASRGGEGGYTF
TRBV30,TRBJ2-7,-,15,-,TGTGCCTGGAGTAGATCCGGGACCACCTCCTACGAGCAGTACTTC,CAWSRSGTTSYEQYF
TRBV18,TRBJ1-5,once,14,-,TGTGCCAGCTCCCCGGGGGCAGGCAATCAGCCCCAGCATTTT,CASSPGAGNQPQHF
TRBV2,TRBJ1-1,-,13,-,TGTGCCAGCAGATCTCAGGCGAACACTGAAGCTTTCTTT,CASRSQANTEAFF
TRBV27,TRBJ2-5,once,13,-,TGTGCCAGCAGTTTGAGGGGTGTCGAGACCCAGTACTTC,CASSLRGVETQYF
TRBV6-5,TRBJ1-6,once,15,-,TGTGCCAGCAGTTATGCCCCACTAGATAATTCACCCCTCCACTTT,CASSYAPLDNSPLHF
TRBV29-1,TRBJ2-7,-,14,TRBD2,TGCAGCGTCCGGCGGGAGGGAAACTCCTACGAGCAGTACTTC,CSVRREGNSYEQYF
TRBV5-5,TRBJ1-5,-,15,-,TGTGCCAGCAGCTTGTTAATAGGGAGCAATCAGCCCCAGCATTTT,CASSLLIGSNQPQHF